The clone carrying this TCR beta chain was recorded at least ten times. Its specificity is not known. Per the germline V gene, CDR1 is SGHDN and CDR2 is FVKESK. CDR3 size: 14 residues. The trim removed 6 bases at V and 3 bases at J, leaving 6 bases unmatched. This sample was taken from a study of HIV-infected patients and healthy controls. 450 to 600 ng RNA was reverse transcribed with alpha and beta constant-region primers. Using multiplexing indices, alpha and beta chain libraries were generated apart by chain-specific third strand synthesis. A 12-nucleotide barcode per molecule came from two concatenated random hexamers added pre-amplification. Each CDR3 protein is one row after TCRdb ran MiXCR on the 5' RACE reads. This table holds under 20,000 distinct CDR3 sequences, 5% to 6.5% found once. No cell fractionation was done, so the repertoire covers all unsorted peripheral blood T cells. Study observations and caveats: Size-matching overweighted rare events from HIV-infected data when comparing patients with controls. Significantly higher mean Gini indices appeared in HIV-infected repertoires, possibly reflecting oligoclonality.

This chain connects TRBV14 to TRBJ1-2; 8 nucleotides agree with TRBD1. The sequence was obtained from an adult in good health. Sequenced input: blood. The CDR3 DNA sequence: TGTGCCAGCAGTCGAACACAGGGGGACTATGGCTACACCTTC. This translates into CASSRTQGDYGYTF.